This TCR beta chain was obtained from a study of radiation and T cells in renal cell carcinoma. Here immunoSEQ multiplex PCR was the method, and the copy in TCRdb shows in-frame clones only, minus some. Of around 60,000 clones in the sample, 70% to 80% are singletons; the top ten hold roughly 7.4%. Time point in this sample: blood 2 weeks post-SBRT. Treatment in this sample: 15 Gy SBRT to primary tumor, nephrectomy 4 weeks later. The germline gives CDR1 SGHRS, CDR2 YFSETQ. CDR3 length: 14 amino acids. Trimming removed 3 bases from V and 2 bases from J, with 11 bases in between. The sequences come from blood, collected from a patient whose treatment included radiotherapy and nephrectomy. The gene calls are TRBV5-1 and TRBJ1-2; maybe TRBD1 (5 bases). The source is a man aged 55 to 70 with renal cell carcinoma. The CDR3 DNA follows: TGCGCCAGCAGCTCTCCCTCAGGGAACTATGGCTACACCTTC. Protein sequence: CASSSPSGNYGYTF.